The rows below give T cell receptor beta chains drawn from one sample of a study of Graves' ophthalmopathy and Graves' hyperthyroidism. TCRdb itself ran the multiplex PCR reads through MiXCR, one entry per CDR3 protein. The sample holds approximately 500,000 distinct CDR3 sequences, 13% to 15% seen once. The sequenced material came from blood. Receptors originate from a woman between 25 and 40 years old with Graves' ophthalmopathy. Each CDR3 is given with its conserved first and last residue. Fields, in order: D gene, clone size, J gene, V gene, CDR3 protein, CDR3 DNA. The D gene is left open where the match is weak. Part of the rows lack a size; the others show once, few, many or a class for expanded clones.

>.|many|TRBJ2-7|TRBV5-1
CASSRLSSDYEQYF
TGCGCCAGCAGCCGTTTATCTAGCGACTACGAGCAGTACTTC
>.|many|TRBJ1-2|TRBV28
CASSLGGLASYGYTF
TGTGCCAGCAGTTTAGGGGGACTGGCGAGCTATGGCTACACCTTC
>TRBD2|.|TRBJ2-7|TRBV4-1
CASSPIGRSSYEQYF
TGCGCCAGCAGCCCAATCGGGAGGTCGTCCTACGAGCAGTACTTC
>.|many|TRBJ1-2|TRBV12-3/TRBV12-4
CASSTGAGDGYTF
TGTGCCAGCAGTACAGGAGCGGGAGATGGCTACACCTTC
>.|few|TRBJ1-2|TRBV30
CAWSVVGLGYTF
TGTGCCTGGAGTGTAGTCGGTCTTGGCTACACCTTC
>TRBD2|many|TRBJ2-5|TRBV20-1
CSARQTSGRVQETQYF
TGCAGTGCTAGACAGACTAGCGGGAGGGTCCAAGAGACCCAGTACTTC
>.|many|TRBJ2-2|TRBV6-1
CASSEFTEGGLFF
TGTGCCAGCAGTGAATTCACCGAGGGGGGGCTGTTTTTT
>.|many|TRBJ2-7|TRBV6-1
CASSESGGTSDEQYF
TGTGCCAGCAGTGAATCAGGTGGGACATCCGACGAGCAGTACTTC
>.|many|TRBJ1-6|TRBV20-1
CSARPSGSGSPDYNSPLHF
TGCAGTGCTAGACCTTCGGGATCGGGGAGTCCTGACTATAATTCACCCCTCCACTTT
>.|many|TRBJ1-1|TRBV12-3/TRBV12-4
CASTLPRGAGTEAFF
TGTGCCAGCACCCTCCCGAGAGGGGCTGGTACTGAAGCTTTCTTT
>.|many|TRBJ1-5|TRBV27
CASSLRGNSNQPQHF
TGTGCCAGCAGTTTAAGGGGGAATAGCAATCAGCCCCAGCATTTT
>TRBD1|.|TRBJ2-7|TRBV27
CASSLLGGYDQYF
TGTGCCAGCAGTTTATTAGGGGGCTACGATCAGTACTTC
>.|many|TRBJ1-1|TRBV25-1
CASSARDRNTEAFF
TGTGCCAGCAGCGCTAGAGACCGTAACACTGAAGCTTTCTTT
>.|many|TRBJ2-2|TRBV18
CASSPTGGVYELFF
TGTGCCAGCTCACCAACAGGAGGGGTGTACGAGCTGTTTTTT
>.|many|TRBJ2-7|TRBV20-1
CSARAPGEQYF
TGCAGTGCTAGAGCTCCGGGCGAGCAGTACTTC
>TRBD2|.|TRBJ2-7|TRBV5-1
CASSPPTSGSSYEQYF
TGCGCCAGCAGCCCCCCGACTAGCGGGAGTTCCTACGAGCAGTACTTC
>TRBD2|many|TRBJ2-5|TRBV7-3
CASSPRTSGGEETQYF
TGTGCCAGCAGCCCTCGGACTAGCGGGGGGGAGGAGACCCAGTACTTC
>TRBD1|.|TRBJ1-5|TRBV4-1
CASSQDPLRDRLNQPQHF
TGCGCCAGCAGCCAAGATCCATTAAGGGACAGACTTAATCAGCCCCAGCATTTT
>TRBD1|many|TRBJ1-6|TRBV11-2
CASSLGGQGDSPLHF
TGTGCCAGCAGCTTAGGAGGACAGGGAGATTCACCCCTCCACTTT
>TRBD1|many|TRBJ1-2|TRBV13
CASSSQTGRTVDPNYGYTF
TGTGCCAGCAGCTCCCAGACAGGGAGGACGGTGGATCCTAACTATGGCTACACCTTC
>.|many|TRBJ1-1|TRBV7-9
CASSLAYQKNTEAFF
TGTGCCAGCAGCTTAGCGTATCAGAAGAACACTGAAGCTTTCTTT
>.|many|TRBJ1-2|TRBV25-1
CASSEWGGGYGYTF
TGTGCCAGCAGTGAATGGGGGGGCGGCTATGGCTACACCTTC
>.|many|TRBJ2-7|TRBV7-8
CASSLDMGSYEQYF
TGTGCCAGCAGCTTAGACATGGGCTCCTACGAGCAGTACTTC
>TRBD2|many|TRBJ2-5|TRBV11-2
CASSQTRPGGPETQYF
TGTGCCAGCAGCCAGACAAGACCGGGGGGGCCAGAGACCCAGTACTTC
>.|many|TRBJ2-7|TRBV30
CAWSVGKSYEQYF
TGTGCCTGGAGTGTAGGGAAGTCCTACGAGCAGTACTTC
>TRBD2|many|TRBJ2-7|TRBV6-4
CASGPSGGLASYEQYF
TGTGCCAGCGGCCCTTCTGGTGGACTAGCATCCTACGAGCAGTACTTC
>TRBD1|many|TRBJ2-7|TRBV19
CASSRGTETTYEQYF
TGTGCCAGTAGTAGGGGGACAGAAACAACTTACGAGCAGTACTTC
>TRBD1|.|TRBJ2-7|TRBV11-2
CASSLGDRATYEQYF
TGTGCCAGCAGCTTAGGGGACAGGGCGACCTACGAGCAGTACTTC
>.|few|TRBJ2-2|TRBV6-2/TRBV6-3
CASTEQTGELFF
TGTGCCAGCACCGAACAAACCGGGGAGCTGTTTTTT
>.|many|TRBJ1-5|TRBV28
CASSLVKLPQNQPQHF
TGTGCCAGCAGTTTAGTAAAACTCCCGCAGAATCAGCCCCAGCATTTT
>TRBD1|many|TRBJ1-6|TRBV15
CATSITGDNSPLHF
TGTGCCACCAGCATTACAGGGGATAATTCACCCCTCCACTTT
>TRBD1|many|TRBJ2-5|TRBV24-1
CATSDFGRGRQETQYF
TGTGCCACCAGTGATTTTGGCAGGGGGCGTCAGGAGACCCAGTACTTC
>.|many|TRBJ2-4|TRBV20-1
CSARDLKPGNIQYF
TGCAGTGCTAGAGACCTAAAACCGGGAAACATTCAGTACTTC
>.|.|TRBJ2-5|TRBV6-1
CASSPGTDLLTQYF
TGTGCCAGCAGCCCCGGGACGGACCTTTTGACCCAGTACTTC
>.|many|TRBJ2-7|TRBV7-2
CASSLRATGDEQYF
TGTGCCAGCAGCTTACGGGCCACGGGGGACGAGCAGTACTTC
>.|many|TRBJ2-5|TRBV6-1
CATHAGAVGEETQYF
TGTGCCACCCACGCCGGGGCGGTAGGTGAAGAGACCCAGTACTTC
>TRBD1|many|TRBJ1-2|TRBV6-5
CASSYGTQGVANYGYTF
TGTGCCAGCAGTTATGGCACCCAGGGGGTAGCCAACTATGGCTACACCTTC
>.|many|TRBJ2-7|TRBV27
CASSLSGKGYEQYF
TGTGCCAGCAGTTTATCCGGGAAAGGCTACGAGCAGTACTTC
>.|many|TRBJ2-2|TRBV9
CASSQGGSLNTGELFF
TGTGCCAGCAGCCAAGGGGGTAGTCTAAACACCGGGGAGCTGTTTTTT
>.|many|TRBJ1-1|TRBV30
CAWSPFSQGCTEAFF
TGTGCCTGGAGTCCTTTTTCACAGGGTTGCACTGAAGCTTTCTTT
>TRBD2|.|TRBJ2-5|TRBV5-1
CASSPGTSGSKETQYF
TGCGCCAGCAGCCCGGGGACTAGCGGGAGCAAAGAGACCCAGTACTTC
>.|.|TRBJ1-2|TRBV2
CASSDLQRDLGGYTF
TGTGCCAGCAGTGACTTACAAAGGGACCTGGGCGGCTACACCTTC
>.|.|TRBJ1-1|TRBV5-6
CASSLGSGETEAFF
TGTGCCAGCAGCTTGGGGTCCGGGGAGACTGAAGCTTTCTTT
>TRBD2|many|TRBJ2-7|TRBV7-9
CASSFGGLVPIYEQYF
TGTGCCAGCAGCTTCGGCGGACTAGTTCCCATCTACGAGCAGTACTTC
>.|.|TRBJ2-7|TRBV7-9
CASSRGSRDYEQYF
TGTGCCAGCAGCCGGGGGAGCAGGGACTACGAGCAGTACTTC
>.|many|TRBJ1-1|TRBV12-3/TRBV12-4
CASSIQVNTEAFF
TGTGCCAGCAGTATACAGGTTAACACTGAAGCTTTCTTT
>.|many|TRBJ2-7|TRBV6-1
CASKPGSTDEQYF
TGTGCCAGCAAGCCGGGATCCACTGACGAGCAGTACTTC
>.|many|TRBJ1-1|TRBV28
CASSLRLAVTEAFF
TGTGCCAGCAGTTTACGGCTGGCTGTCACTGAAGCTTTCTTT
>.|once|TRBJ1-2|TRBV6-1
CASSDRAMKGYTF
TGTGCCAGCAGTGACAGGGCAATGAAAGGCTACACCTTC